A selection of T cell receptor beta chains follows, all from one sample in a study of cytomegalovirus exposure and HLA in healthy donors. TCRdb keeps only in-frame clones here, not all; method: immunoSEQ multiplex PCR. The sample shows 150,000 to 200,000 clones, around three quarters of them seen only once. Sample: PBMCs. The origin of the receptors is a woman aged 40 to 55 in good health and CMV-seronegative. Both conserved end residues are part of each CDR3. The order of the fields is clone size, D gene, J gene, V gene, CDR3 protein, CDR3 DNA. D genes are given only for firm matches. Size is stated for part of the rows, as once, few or many counts, or as a class when the clone is expanded.

>NA|NA|TRBJ1-1|TRBV7-9
CASSLPTGSGNTEAFF
TGTGCCAGCAGCTTACCAACAGGGTCTGGGAACACTGAAGCTTTCTTT
>few|NA|TRBJ2-3|TRBV11-2
CASSLDLRRADTQYF
TGTGCCAGCAGCTTAGATTTGAGGAGGGCAGATACGCAGTATTTT
>NA|NA|TRBJ1-2|TRBV28
CASSSGGYGYTF
TGTGCCAGCAGTTCGGGGGGCTATGGCTACACCTTC
>NA|TRBD2|TRBJ2-3|TRBV19
CASSSASGGTDTQYF
TGTGCCAGTAGTTCCGCTAGCGGGGGCACAGATACGCAGTATTTT
>NA|NA|TRBJ2-7|TRBV14
CASSQDPGSYEQYF
TGTGCCAGCAGCCAAGATCCGGGCTCCTACGAGCAGTACTTC
>NA|NA|TRBJ2-4|TRBV6-5
CASSYPQASKNIQYF
TGTGCCAGCAGTTACCCACAGGCTTCCAAAAACATTCAGTACTTC
>NA|TRBD1|TRBJ2-3|TRBV9
CASSVGQGNTDTQYF
TGTGCCAGCAGCGTAGGACAGGGGAACACAGATACGCAGTATTTT
>NA|TRBD1|TRBJ2-5|TRBV4-1
CASSTRTGKEETQYF
TGCGCCAGCAGCACCCGGACAGGAAAAGAAGAGACCCAGTACTTC
>NA|NA|TRBJ2-2|TRBV5-1
CASSLGGTGELFF
TGCGCCAGCAGCTTAGGGGGAACCGGGGAGCTGTTTTTT
>few|NA|TRBJ1-1|TRBV6-5
CASSYSLFREDTEAFF
TGTGCCAGCAGTTACTCGCTCTTCAGGGAAGACACTGAAGCTTTCTTT
>once|NA|TRBJ2-3|TRBV7-9
CASSLTADTQYF
TGTGCCAGCAGCTTAACGGCAGATACGCAGTATTTT
>NA|NA|TRBJ1-3|TRBV23-1
CASSQFLNRSYGGSSGNTIYF
TGCGCCAGCAGTCAATTCCTCAATCGGTCGTACGGGGGTTCTTCTGGAAACACCATATATTTT
>NA|TRBD2|TRBJ2-1|TRBV6-1
CASSAPSGGRYEQFF
TGTGCCAGCAGTGCCCCAAGCGGGGGGCGGTATGAGCAGTTCTTC
>once|NA|TRBJ1-2|TRBV15
CATSSGQGYGYTF
TGTGCCACCAGCAGTGGGCAGGGGTATGGCTACACCTTC
>NA|TRBD2|TRBJ2-3|TRBV5-1
CASSRSGGDTDTQYF
TGCGCCAGCAGCAGAAGCGGGGGGGACACAGATACGCAGTATTTT
>NA|NA|TRBJ2-5|TRBV6-5
CASSYSPGRKTQYF
TGTGCCAGCAGTTACTCGCCAGGGAGGAAGACCCAGTACTTC
>NA|NA|TRBJ1-6|TRBV11-2
CASSLVFQGNSPLHF
TGTGCCAGCAGCTTAGTTTTCCAGGGTAATTCACCCCTCCACTTT
>once|TRBD1|TRBJ1-1|TRBV7-9
CASSFGGTGDMNTEAFF
TGTGCCAGCAGCTTCGGCGGGACAGGGGACATGAACACCGAAGCTTTCTTT
>few|NA|TRBJ1-5|TRBV7-2
CASSSTGQQFNQPQHF
TGTGCCAGCAGCTCCACGGGTCAGCAATTCAATCAGCCCCAGCATTTT
>few|NA|TRBJ2-1|TRBV7-8
CASSLARTDSSYNEQFF
TGTGCCAGCAGCTTAGCGCGTACCGACAGCTCCTACAATGAGCAGTTCTTC
>NA|TRBD2|TRBJ2-5|TRBV7-7
CASSSNGLGQETQYF
TGTGCCAGCAGCAGCAACGGACTAGGTCAAGAGACCCAGTACTTC
>NA|NA|TRBJ2-5|TRBV6-1
CASSAGRKGIGETQYF
TGTGCCAGCAGTGCGGGTCGGAAGGGGATAGGAGAGACCCAGTACTTC
>few|NA|TRBJ1-1|TRBV6-5
CASSTPTGGGEAFF
TGTGCCAGCAGCACCCCGACGGGAGGGGGTGAAGCTTTCTTT
>NA|TRBD1|TRBJ1-1|TRBV7-8
CASSPFGQGASDTEAFF
TGTGCCAGCAGCCCCTTCGGACAGGGGGCTTCGGACACTGAAGCTTTCTTT
>NA|TRBD2|TRBJ2-3|TRBV10-3
CAIGTKAGGMGPDTQYF
TGTGCCATCGGAACCAAAGCGGGGGGAATGGGTCCAGATACGCAGTATTTT
>NA|NA|TRBJ2-7|TRBV27
CASRRSGSYEQYF
TGTGCCAGCCGGAGATCGGGAAGCTACGAGCAGTACTTC
>NA|NA|TRBJ1-1|TRBV11-2
CASSSMGTEAFF
TGTGCCAGCAGCTCGATGGGGACAGAAGCTTTCTTT
>NA|NA|TRBJ2-5|TRBV6-5
CAIKKRGDQETQYF
TGTGCCATCAAAAAGAGAGGAGACCAAGAGACCCAGTACTTC
>NA|NA|TRBJ2-2|TRBV7-3
CASTPTQTGELFF
TGTGCCAGCACCCCGACTCAGACCGGGGAGCTGTTTTTT
>few|TRBD2|TRBJ2-3|TRBV2
CASGGLGVTDTQYF
TGTGCCAGCGGGGGACTAGGGGTCACAGATACGCAGTATTTT
>NA|NA|TRBJ1-2|TRBV2
CASIRIGGTNYGYTF
TGTGCCAGCATCCGGATCGGGGGTACTAACTATGGCTACACCTTC
>NA|NA|TRBJ2-7|TRBV6-5
CASSPVLYEQYF
TGTGCCAGCAGTCCCGTCCTCTACGAGCAGTACTTC
>NA|TRBD2|TRBJ2-5|TRBV5-1
CASSLEVGLAGGPFQETQYF
TGCGCCAGCAGCTTGGAGGTCGGTTTAGCGGGGGGCCCGTTCCAAGAGACCCAGTACTTC
>NA|NA|TRBJ1-1|TRBV19
CARENQGRGTEAFF
TGTGCCAGGGAGAATCAGGGAAGGGGGACTGAAGCTTTCTTT
>once|TRBD1|TRBJ1-2|TRBV19
CASTPRETGAHGYTF
TGTGCCAGTACCCCTAGAGAAACAGGGGCCCATGGCTACACCTTC
>few|NA|TRBJ2-3|TRBV27
CASSLQGEADTQYF
TGTGCCAGCAGTTTACAGGGTGAGGCAGATACGCAGTATTTT
>NA|NA|TRBJ1-4|TRBV6-1
CASSEEGGPNEKLFF
TGTGCCAGCAGTGAAGAAGGAGGGCCTAATGAAAAACTGTTTTTT
>NA|TRBD2|TRBJ2-3|TRBV5-1
CASSLDASGLSTDTQYF
TGCGCCAGCAGCTTGGATGCTAGCGGGCTAAGCACAGATACGCAGTATTTT
>few|TRBD1|TRBJ1-1|TRBV6-5
CASSYNRGWTEAFF
TGTGCCAGCAGTTACAACAGGGGTTGGACTGAAGCTTTCTTT
>once|NA|TRBJ2-2|TRBV5-1
CASSFWGDGELFF
TGCGCCAGCAGCTTTTGGGGCGACGGGGAGCTGTTTTTT
>NA|TRBD2|TRBJ2-1|TRBV28
CASSLGAGGVNEQFF
TGTGCCAGCAGTTTAGGAGCGGGGGGTGTCAATGAGCAGTTCTTC
>NA|NA|TRBJ1-6|TRBV6-1
CASSERRSYNSPLHF
TGTGCCAGCAGTGAGAGGCGCTCCTATAATTCACCCCTCCACTTT
>NA|NA|TRBJ2-2|TRBV18
CASSPPGGQDTGELFF
TGTGCCAGCTCACCACCGGGAGGTCAGGACACCGGGGAGCTGTTTTTT
>NA|NA|TRBJ1-1|TRBV6-5
CASRLTEAGEAFF
TGTGCCAGCAGACTGACAGAAGCTGGTGAAGCTTTCTTT
>NA|TRBD2|TRBJ2-7|TRBV7-3
CASSIGLAGGSYEQYF
TGTGCCAGCAGCATCGGACTAGCGGGGGGATCCTACGAGCAGTACTTC
>NA|TRBD1|TRBJ2-3|TRBV28
CASRRTGATDTQYF
TGTGCCAGCAGGCGGACAGGCGCTACAGATACGCAGTATTTT
>NA|NA|TRBJ1-2|TRBV5-4
CASSPNSQGLYGYTF
TGTGCCAGCAGCCCGAACTCCCAGGGACTATATGGCTACACCTTC
>NA|NA|TRBJ2-2|TRBV6-6
CASSYLATANTGELFF
TGTGCCAGCAGTTACCTCGCAACAGCGAACACCGGGGAGCTGTTTTTT